Sequencing of this T cell receptor (beta chain) was carried out in a study of cytotoxic CD8 clonotypes in ibrutinib-treated CLL (dated by TCRdb to the early 2020s). In the study overall: In this cohort, over 14 patients were treatment-naive and roughly ten were relapsed/refractory, while 17 to 18 had unmutated IGHV. Partial responses were observed in about 24 patients and complete responses in 2; after a median follow-up of 68 months, remission was maintained in approximately 14 patients and progression was observed in about twelve. Response samples were taken after a median of roughly 12 months on treatment, ranging from about 6 to 36 months. On average, each sample had about 250,000 productive templates and roughly 95,000 productive rearrangements. Longitudinal samples were obtainable from about 30% of the roughly 86 participants in the trial. Cryopreserved peripheral blood mononuclear cells were collected before treatment, at response, and at either disease progression or sustained remission. Every remission and progressive disease sample was obtained while ibrutinib was still being received by the patients. The full study reports these points: Public clonotypes were rare and either contracted or stayed stable during treatment, and the rise in clonality at ibrutinib response reflected the expansion of private clonotypes. Sampling times were not matched between patients in sustained remission and patients whose disease was progressing, and lymph node repertoires were not examined. An increase in clonality was observed at ibrutinib response, with clonality remaining stable during sustained remission and falling back toward baseline at progression. At baseline, clonality was higher than in age-matched healthy donors and showed a strong correlation with circulating CD8+ T-cell counts.

The sample's time point, from its label and the paper: roughly 2 years on ibrutinib. For TCR beta library preparation, roughly 2.1 micrograms of genomic DNA were isolated from cryopreserved PBMCs. Longitudinal blood samples from CLL patients on ibrutinib monotherapy were analyzed using high-throughput TCR beta sequencing. The patients were enrolled in a single-center, open-label phase 2 trial of ibrutinib monotherapy. The goal of deep resolution MiSeq sequencing was a depth between 1 in 1 million and 1 in 200,000 T cells, and coverage averaged 10x per clonotype. The immunoSEQ hsTCRB Kit was used to generate the TCR beta libraries. The original pipeline was this. The data were analyzed with ImmunoSEQ Analyzer and ImmunoSEQ Data Assistant, and V, D and J gene assignments followed IMGT definitions. Clonality, which ranges from 0 to 1, was calculated as one minus the normalized Shannon entropy of productive rearrangement frequencies. Public clonotype analysis was restricted to overrepresented clonotypes comprising at least 0.05% of each patient's repertoire. Approximately 14 age-matched healthy donor repertoires from immuneACCESS were used as controls for clonality. TCRdb mirrors the immuneACCESS table, restricted to in-frame sequences. Some clones are absent from its copies; in checked studies, under half trace to an unresolved V gene, and the reason for the others is unknown. V, J and clone size are taken as reported in that table, and D and trimming were inferred from the DNA itself. This sample has about 160,000 clones in its table, and roughly four fifths of those were observed once. About 4.9% of the sample comes from the top ten.

Deletion took 3 bases off V and 4 bases off J, with a span of 9 bases between the germline ends. According to the germline V gene (reference sequence), CDR1 reads LNHDA and CDR2 reads SQIVND. Its CDR3 holds 13 amino acids, cysteine through phenylalanine. Just the 39-base CDR3 DNA is kept, in frame starting at base 1. Note on this clone: No cognate antigen has been identified for it. Base qualities are not provided; no much larger clone lies one nucleotide away.

The receptor was isolated from a human donor with chronic lymphocytic leukemia. The sequencing used PBMCs, collected after 24 months of ibrutinib treatment. The receptor chain draws on TRBV19 and TRBJ1-1; the D gene identity is not certain. The DNA sequence follows: TGTGCCAGTAGTATCGGCATTCGCACTGAAGCTTTCTTT. Its translation is CASSIGIRTEAFF.